A single sample is the source of the 5 T cell receptor beta chains below, sequenced in a study of T cells in Graves' hyperthyroidism and ophthalmopathy. Regions amplified from RNA transcripts were the TCR beta CDR3 regions. The TCR CDR3 first-round RT-PCR relied on the HTBI primer set. TCRdb passed the multiplex PCR reads through MiXCR, listing each CDR3 protein once. The table includes some 560,000 distinct CDR3 sequences, around 13% detected once. The material sequenced was blood. Receptor source: a woman in her forties with Graves' hyperthyroidism.

V usage is TRBV19 and J usage is TRBJ2-5, with a possible D match to TRBD1 (6 bases). Germline loops: CDR1 LNHDA, CDR2 SQIVND (reference sequence). The CDR3 consists of 15 residues. V lost 6 bases, J lost 5 bases, and 19 bases lay in between. CDR3 DNA sequence: TGTGCCAGTAGGACAGGACAAGCCCCCGGGGAGACCCAGTACTTC. This codes for CASRTGQAPGETQYF. Filled out from reference TRBV19 and TRBJ2-5, the complete variable domain reads DGGITQSPKYLFRKEGQNVTLSCEQNLNHDAMYWYRQDPGQGLRLIYYSQIVNDFQKGDIAEGYSVSREKKESFPLTVTSAQKNPTAFYLCASRTGQAPGETQYFGPGTRLLVL.

This chain uses TRBV5-1 with TRBJ2-7; 9 bases line up with TRBD2. Losses at the gene ends were 1 base for V and 5 bases for J; bases not matched to a gene: 4. Per germline, CDR1 SGHRS and CDR2 YFSETQ. This CDR3 is 14 amino acids long. The CDR3 here is CASSLMGLADEQYF. In DNA, the CDR3 is TGCGCCAGCAGCTTGATGGGACTAGCCGACGAGCAGTACTTC.

In its sample, this clonotype was seen many times. The chain links TRBV20-1 to TRBJ2-3; 8 bases agree with TRBD2. Germline V lookup: CDR1 DFQATT, CDR2 SNEGSKA (reference sequence). V lost 3 bases and J lost 6; bases outside the gene matches: 5. The CDR3 is made up of 13 amino acids. The CDR3 protein is CSARLAGGDTQYF. CDR3 nucleotide sequence: TGCAGTGCTAGGCTCGCGGGAGGTGATACGCAGTATTTT.

This chain connects TRBV19 to TRBJ2-2, with 9 bases matching TRBD1. This CDR3 is built from 12 residues. The germline V gene encodes CDR1 LNHDA and CDR2 SQIVND (reference sequence). With V trimmed by 6 bases and J by 9 bases, 2 bases remained unmatched. CDR3 in DNA: TGTGCCAGTAGGGGACAGGGTCGGGAGCTGTTTTTT. Protein: CASRGQGRELFF.

The J gene is TRBJ2-7, the V gene TRBV27; a possible D gene is TRBD2 (5 bases). The length of the CDR3 is 13 residues. Trimming shortened V by 4 bases and J by 6 bases, and 13 bases separated the two germline ends. From germline, CDR1 is MNHEY and CDR2 SMNVEV (reference sequence). The CDR3 sequence is CASSYGYAGEQYF. The CDR3 DNA sequence: TGTGCCAGCAGTTACGGCTACGCGGGCGAGCAGTACTTC.